A single sample is the source of the 6 T cell receptor beta chains below, sequenced in a study of blood T cell repertoires in COVID-19. The table came from immunoSEQ multiplex PCR; TCRdb's copy has only in-frame clones and leaves some out. Seen here are about 250,000 clones, 81% observed once, and the top ten hold approximately 7.9%. Sequenced sample: peripheral blood. These receptors were obtained from a woman aged 80 or over with acute or convalescent COVID-19.

The V gene is TRBV27, the J gene TRBJ1-1; possibly TRBD1 for D (5 bases). Germline CDR1 MNHEY, CDR2 SMNVEV (reference sequence). V shed 4 bases and J shed 6 bases, with 12 bases lying between them. There are 13 residues in the CDR3. The CDR3 nucleotides read TGTGCCAGCAGTTGGGGATCGGGGGCTGAAGCTTTCTTT. Residues: CASSWGSGAEAFF.

This chain joins TRBV6-1 and TRBJ2-1; 7 nucleotides match TRBD2. The V segment lost 0 bases and the J segment 2 bases; nucleotides outside the gene matches: 4. Germline-derived CDR1 and CDR2 are MNHNS and SASEGT. There are 16 residues in the CDR3. This chain's CDR3 is CASSEAAGATYNEQFF. The CDR3 DNA sequence: TGTGCCAGCAGTGAAGCGGCGGGAGCGACCTACAATGAGCAGTTCTTC.

The V gene is TRBV18, the J gene TRBJ1-5; TRBD1 matches 7 bases. Losses at the gene ends were 3 bases for V and 3 bases for J; bases not matched to a gene: 5. The CDR3 contains 15 residues. The germline V gene encodes CDR1 KGHSH and CDR2 LQKENI. The CDR3 bases are TGTGCCAGCTCACCCCTCGGACAGGCCAATCAGCCCCAGCATTTT. Translating it yields CASSPLGQANQPQHF.

The V call is TRBV7-9, the J call TRBJ1-6; D remains ambiguous. This CDR3 has 12 residues. Germline V gene sequence: CDR1 SEHNR, CDR2 FQNEAQ (reference sequence). V was shortened by 5 bases and J by 7 bases, with 6 bases between the two germline ends. The CDR3 sequence: CASSHENSPLHF. CDR3 sequence (DNA): TGTGCCAGCAGCCACGAGAATTCACCCCTCCACTTT.

The J gene is TRBJ1-2, the V gene TRBV7-6; 8 nucleotides align to TRBD1. Trimming took 1 base from V and 2 from J; bases not matched to a gene: 0. Germline loops: CDR1 SGHVS, CDR2 FNYEAQ. This CDR3 region has 14 residues. CDR3 region: CASSLGTGNYGYTF. DNA for the CDR3: TGTGCCAGCAGCTTAGGGACAGGGAACTATGGCTACACCTTC. The entire variable domain, with the rest obtained from reference TRBV7-6 and TRBJ1-2, is as follows: GAGVSQSPRYKVTKRGQDVALRCDPISGHVSLYWYRQALGQGPEFLTYFNYEAQQDKSGLPNDRFSAERPEGSISTLTIQRTEQRDSAMYRCASSLGTGNYGYTFGSGTRLTVV.

The chain joins TRBV6-5 to TRBJ2-5, with TRBD2 matching over 12 bases. Germline V gene sequence: CDR1 MNHEY, CDR2 SVGAGI. The V segment lost 2 bases and the J segment 2 bases; nucleotides outside the gene matches: 3. The length of the CDR3 is 16 residues. The CDR3 DNA follows: TGTGCCAGCAGTTACCCCGGACTAGCGGGACAAGAGACCCAGTACTTC. Translating it yields CASSYPGLAGQETQYF.